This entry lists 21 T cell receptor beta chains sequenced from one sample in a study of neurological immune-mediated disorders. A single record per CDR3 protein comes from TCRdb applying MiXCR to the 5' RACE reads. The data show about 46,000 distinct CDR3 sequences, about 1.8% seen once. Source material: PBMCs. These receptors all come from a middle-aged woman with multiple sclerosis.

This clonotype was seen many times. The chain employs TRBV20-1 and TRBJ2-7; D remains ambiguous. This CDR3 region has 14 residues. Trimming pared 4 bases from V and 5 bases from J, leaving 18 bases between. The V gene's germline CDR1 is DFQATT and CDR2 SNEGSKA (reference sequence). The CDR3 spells CSAMTPQSAHEQYF. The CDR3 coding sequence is TGCAGTGCTATGACTCCGCAGTCGGCTCACGAGCAGTACTTC.

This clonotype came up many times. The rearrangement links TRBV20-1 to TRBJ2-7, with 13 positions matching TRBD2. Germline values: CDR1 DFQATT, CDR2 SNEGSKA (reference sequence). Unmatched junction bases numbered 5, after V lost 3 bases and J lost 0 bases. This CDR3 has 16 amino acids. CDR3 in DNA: TGCAGTGCTAGGACTAGCGGGGGGACGAGCTCCTACGAGCAGTACTTC. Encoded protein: CSARTSGGTSSYEQYF.

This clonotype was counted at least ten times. The CDR3 DNA follows: TGTGCCAGCAGCCAGGACCGGAAAGAGACCCAGTACTTC. It codes for CASSQDRKETQYF. The chain joins TRBV11-3 to TRBJ2-5, with D unresolved. The CDR3 is 13 amino acids. Trimming cost V 5 bases and J 3 bases, with 10 bases left between them. Germline lookup yields CDR1 SGHNT and CDR2 YENEEA.

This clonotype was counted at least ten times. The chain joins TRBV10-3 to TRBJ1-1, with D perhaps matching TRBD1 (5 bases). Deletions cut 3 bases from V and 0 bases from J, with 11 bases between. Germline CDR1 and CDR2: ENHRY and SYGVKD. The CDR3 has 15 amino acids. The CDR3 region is CAISESGTVNTEAFF. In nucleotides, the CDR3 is TGTGCCATCAGTGAAAGCGGGACGGTGAACACTGAAGCTTTCTTT.

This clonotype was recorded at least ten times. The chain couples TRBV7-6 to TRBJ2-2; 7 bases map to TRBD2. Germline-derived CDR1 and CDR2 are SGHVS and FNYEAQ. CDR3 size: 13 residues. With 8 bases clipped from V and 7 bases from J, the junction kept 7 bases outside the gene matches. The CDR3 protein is CASRGDGNGELFF. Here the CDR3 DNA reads TGTGCCAGCCGGGGGGATGGAAACGGGGAGCTGTTTTTT.

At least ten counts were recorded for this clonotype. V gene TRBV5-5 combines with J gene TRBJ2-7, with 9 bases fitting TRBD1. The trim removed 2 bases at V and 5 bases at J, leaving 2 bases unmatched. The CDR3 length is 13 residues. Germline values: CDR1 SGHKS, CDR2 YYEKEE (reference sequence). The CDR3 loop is CASSFTGGHEQYF. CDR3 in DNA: TGTGCCAGCAGCTTTACAGGGGGCCACGAGCAGTACTTC.

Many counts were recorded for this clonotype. The CDR3 here is CASSQEGGDSYEQYF. The CDR3 DNA reads TGTGCCAGCAGCCAAGAAGGAGGAGACTCCTACGAGCAGTACTTC. The gene calls are TRBV3-1 and TRBJ2-7; possibly TRBD2 for D (5 bases). The germline CDR1 and CDR2 sequences are LGHDT and YNNKEL (reference sequence). The CDR3 consists of 15 residues. V was shortened by 0 bases and J by 0 bases, with 9 bases between the two germline ends.

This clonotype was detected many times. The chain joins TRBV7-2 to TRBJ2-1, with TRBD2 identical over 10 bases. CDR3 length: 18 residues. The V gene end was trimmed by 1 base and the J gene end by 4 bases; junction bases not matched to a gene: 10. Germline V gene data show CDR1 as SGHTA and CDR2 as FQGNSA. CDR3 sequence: CASSLDWPPSGSYNEQFF. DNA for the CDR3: TGTGCCAGCAGCTTAGATTGGCCCCCTAGCGGGAGTTACAATGAGCAGTTCTTC.

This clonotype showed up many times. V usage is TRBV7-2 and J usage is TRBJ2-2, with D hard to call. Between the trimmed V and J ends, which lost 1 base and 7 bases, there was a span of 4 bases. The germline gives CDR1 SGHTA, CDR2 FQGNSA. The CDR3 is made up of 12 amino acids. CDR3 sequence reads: CASSLGLGELFF. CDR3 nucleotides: TGTGCCAGCAGCTTAGGCCTCGGGGAGCTGTTTTTT.

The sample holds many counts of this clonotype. The CDR3 DNA follows: TGTGCCAGCAGTCCGGGGACTAGCGGGGGCACAGATACGCAGTATTTT. Its protein is CASSPGTSGGTDTQYF. The V call is TRBV6-6, the J call TRBJ2-3; the match to TRBD2 covers 13 bases. CDR1 and CDR2 from the germline V gene are MNHNY and SVGAGI (reference sequence). The CDR3 length is 16 residues. Germline trimming cut 5 bases from V and 1 base from J; bases unmatched to any gene: 3.

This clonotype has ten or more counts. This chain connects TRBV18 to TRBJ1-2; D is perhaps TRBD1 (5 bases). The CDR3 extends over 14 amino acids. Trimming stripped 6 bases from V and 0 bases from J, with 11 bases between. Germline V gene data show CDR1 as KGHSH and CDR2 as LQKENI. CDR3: CASSRQLTNYGYTF. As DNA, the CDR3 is TGTGCCAGCTCCAGACAGCTTACTAACTATGGCTACACCTTC.

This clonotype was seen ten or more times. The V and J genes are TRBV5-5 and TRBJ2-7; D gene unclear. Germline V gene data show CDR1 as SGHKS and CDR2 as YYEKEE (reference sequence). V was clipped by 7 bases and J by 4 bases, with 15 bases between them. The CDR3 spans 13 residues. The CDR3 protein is CASFNRGSYEQYF. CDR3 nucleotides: TGTGCCAGCTTCAATCGAGGCAGTTACGAGCAGTACTTC.

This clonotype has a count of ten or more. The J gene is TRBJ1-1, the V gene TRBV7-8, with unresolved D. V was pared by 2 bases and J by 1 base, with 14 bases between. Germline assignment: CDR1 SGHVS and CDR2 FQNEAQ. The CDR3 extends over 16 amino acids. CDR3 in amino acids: CASSLKLGRKNTEAFF. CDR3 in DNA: TGTGCCAGCAGCTTAAAGTTAGGGCGTAAGAACACTGAAGCTTTCTTT. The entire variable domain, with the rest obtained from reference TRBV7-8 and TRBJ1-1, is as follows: GAGVSQSPRYKVAKRGQDVALRCDPISGHVSLFWYQQALGQGPEFLTYFQNEAQLDKSGLPSDRFFAERPEGSVSTLKIQRTQQEDSAVYLCASSLKLGRKNTEAFFGQGTRLTVV.

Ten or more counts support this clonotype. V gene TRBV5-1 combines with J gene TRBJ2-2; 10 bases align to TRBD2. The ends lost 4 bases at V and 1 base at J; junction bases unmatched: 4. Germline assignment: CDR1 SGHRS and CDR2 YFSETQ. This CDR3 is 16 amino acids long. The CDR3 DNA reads TGCGCCAGCAGCCCCCGGACTAGCGGGAACACCGGGGAGCTGTTTTTT. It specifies CASSPRTSGNTGELFF.

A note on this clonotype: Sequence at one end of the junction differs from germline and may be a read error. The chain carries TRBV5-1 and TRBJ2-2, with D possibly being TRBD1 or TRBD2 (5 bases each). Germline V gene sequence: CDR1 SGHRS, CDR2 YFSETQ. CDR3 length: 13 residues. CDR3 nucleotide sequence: TGCGCCAGCAAAGGGGCCGATGCCGGGGAGCCGTTTTTT. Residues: CASKGADAGEPFF.

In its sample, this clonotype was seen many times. The chain's CDR3 is CASSVTGYNEQFF. In DNA, the CDR3 is TGCGCCAGCAGCGTAACAGGGTACAATGAGCAGTTCTTC. The chain joins TRBV5-1 to TRBJ2-1; possibly TRBD1 for D (6 bases). Germline lookup yields CDR1 SGHRS and CDR2 YFSETQ. Trimming pared 4 bases from V and 4 bases from J, leaving 9 bases between. The CDR3 is 13 residues long.

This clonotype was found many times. The CDR3 is CASSSRDRNTGELFF. Written as DNA, the CDR3 is TGCGCCAGCAGCTCCCGGGACAGGAACACCGGGGAGCTGTTTTTT. The chain has TRBV5-1 and TRBJ2-2; the match to TRBD1 covers 7 bases. CDR3 size: 15 residues. The ends lost 3 bases at V and 1 base at J; junction bases unmatched: 3. CDR1 is SGHRS and CDR2 is YFSETQ in the germline V gene.

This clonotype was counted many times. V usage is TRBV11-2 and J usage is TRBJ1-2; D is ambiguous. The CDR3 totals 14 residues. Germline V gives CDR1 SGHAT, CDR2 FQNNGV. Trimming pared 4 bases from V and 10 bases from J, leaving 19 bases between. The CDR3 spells CASSYRSGQTYYTF. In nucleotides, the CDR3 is TGTGCCAGCAGCTACAGATCGGGTCAGACTTACTACACCTTC.

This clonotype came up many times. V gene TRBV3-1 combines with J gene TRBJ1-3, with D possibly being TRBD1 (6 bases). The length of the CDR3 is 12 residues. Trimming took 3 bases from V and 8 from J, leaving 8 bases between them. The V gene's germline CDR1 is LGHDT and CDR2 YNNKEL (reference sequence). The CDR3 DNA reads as TGTGCCAGCAGCCAGGGGGCGGACACCATATATTTT. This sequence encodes CASSQGADTIYF.

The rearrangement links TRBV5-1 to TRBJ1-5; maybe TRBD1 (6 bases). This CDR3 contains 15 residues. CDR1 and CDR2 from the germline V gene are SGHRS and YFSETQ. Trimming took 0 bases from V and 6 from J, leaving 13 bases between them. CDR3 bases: TGCGCCAGCAGCTTGGAGGGGGGGCCAGGTCAGCCCCAGCATTTT. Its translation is CASSLEGGPGQPQHF.

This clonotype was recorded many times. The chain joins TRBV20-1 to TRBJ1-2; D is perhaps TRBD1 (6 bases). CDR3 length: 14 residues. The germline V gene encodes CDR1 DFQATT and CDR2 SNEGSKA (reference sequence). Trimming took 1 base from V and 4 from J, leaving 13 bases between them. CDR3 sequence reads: CSARGGHASYGYTF. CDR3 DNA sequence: TGCAGTGCTAGAGGGGGGCACGCGAGCTATGGCTACACCTTC.